The source of this T cell receptor (beta chain) is a study of cytomegalovirus exposure and HLA in healthy donors. The germline gives CDR1 MDHEN, CDR2 SYDVKM. Trimming took off 4 bases at V and 4 bases at J, with 15 bases between the two ends. This CDR3 comprises 15 residues. Turning to this clone: What it recognizes is unknown.

A multiplex PCR was run with 60 Vbeta primers and 13 Jbeta primers. Clones were sequenced by immunoSEQ multiplex PCR, and TCRdb holds only the in-frame ones, with some missing. Its table lists about 55,000 clones. Study-level findings and limits: As a later analysis showed, a missense DCLRE1C variant was linked to trimming of TCR beta V- and J-genes. A list of roughly 180 TCR beta chains associated with cytomegalovirus was given.

The source material was PBMCs. The chain carries TRBV28 and TRBJ2-3; D perhaps matches TRBD2 (6 bases). The clonotype was recovered from a man between 50 and 59 years old in good health and CMV-seropositive. CDR3 in amino acids: CASSSGGSGADTQYF. The CDR3, as DNA: TGTGCCAGCAGTTCTGGAGGGAGCGGCGCAGATACGCAGTATTTT.